The T cell receptor beta chain described here comes from a study of T cells in localized non-small cell lung cancer. Study conclusions and caveats: In the blood, greater T cell density corresponded to longer overall survival. In adjacent lung, a median roughly 60 of the top 100 tumor clones were found. Since sequencing was restricted to only one region of the tumor, intratumor heterogeneity remains a possibility.

Of note for this clone: As yet, its antigen is unknown.

Using immunoSEQ multiplex PCR, the repertoire was profiled, and TCRdb retains in-frame clones only, with some absent. This sample carries more than 25,000 clones, roughly 91% of them seen once, and the ten largest clones take about an eighth. This CDR3 has 15 amino acids. Germline V gene data show CDR1 as SGHTA and CDR2 as FQGNSA. With 2 bases removed from V and 7 bases from J, the gap between germline ends came to 15 bases. The V gene is TRBV7-2, the J gene TRBJ1-5, with D perhaps TRBD1 (6 bases). Sample: peripheral blood, taken before any cancer treatment. The receptor was derived from a female donor aged 60 or older with stage III squamous cell lung carcinoma. The CDR3 bases are TGTGCCAGCAGCTTAAAACAGGGTGGCGTCCAGCCCCAGCATTTT. This gives the protein CASSLKQGGVQPQHF.